These T cell receptor beta chains were read from a single sample in a study of cytomegalovirus exposure and HLA in healthy donors. Repertoires were generated with immunoSEQ multiplex PCR, while TCRdb's copy carries only in-frame clones and drops some. The sample has under 200,000 clones, around 80% seen once; the top ten hold 1.2%. Sequences were obtained from PBMCs. The receptors shown here come from a woman younger than 45 in good health and CMV-seronegative. Each CDR3 is given with its conserved first and last residue. A D gene is named only where the DNA matches it firmly. The size of a clone is reported for some rows only, either as once, few or many, or as a class for expanded clones.

v_gene: TRBV7-9; abundance: NA; j_gene: TRBJ2-1; d_gene: TRBD1; CDR3nt: TGTGCCAGCAGCTTGGCACAGGGGATAAACAATGAGCAGTTCTTC; CDR3aa: CASSLAQGINNEQFF
v_gene: TRBV19; abundance: NA; j_gene: TRBJ1-5; d_gene: TRBD1; CDR3nt: TGTGCCAGTACTACTCCCAGGGGGAGCAATCAGCCCCAGCATTTT; CDR3aa: CASTTPRGSNQPQHF
v_gene: TRBV4-1; abundance: NA; j_gene: TRBJ2-5; d_gene: NA; CDR3nt: TGCGCCAGCAGCCATCCCCCCGGGACACCCCAAGAGACCCAGTACTTC; CDR3aa: CASSHPPGTPQETQYF
v_gene: TRBV5-1; abundance: NA; j_gene: TRBJ2-3; d_gene: NA; CDR3nt: TGCGCCAGCAGCTCGAGCGGGCACCCCACAGATACGCAGTATTTT; CDR3aa: CASSSSGHPTDTQYF
v_gene: TRBV2; abundance: NA; j_gene: TRBJ1-2; d_gene: TRBD1; CDR3nt: TGTGCCAGCAGTCCGATGGGACAGGGGGTCTCTGGCTACACCTTC; CDR3aa: CASSPMGQGVSGYTF
v_gene: TRBV4-1; abundance: NA; j_gene: TRBJ2-6; d_gene: NA; CDR3nt: TGCGCCAGCAGCCAGCCTAAGTCGACTGGGGCCAACGTCCTGACTTTC; CDR3aa: CASSQPKSTGANVLTF
v_gene: TRBV5-6; abundance: NA; j_gene: TRBJ2-7; d_gene: TRBD1; CDR3nt: TGTGCCAGCAGTCTTGTCTGGACAGGGACCTACGAGCAGTACTTC; CDR3aa: CASSLVWTGTYEQYF
v_gene: TRBV5-1; abundance: NA; j_gene: TRBJ1-2; d_gene: NA; CDR3nt: TGCGCCAGCATCGACTTCCAGGGCGCGACCCGACCCGACTATGGCTACACCTTC; CDR3aa: CASIDFQGATRPDYGYTF
v_gene: TRBV10-1; abundance: NA; j_gene: TRBJ2-7; d_gene: NA; CDR3nt: TGCGCCAGCAGTGAGGCCTCGAGCTACGAGCAGTACTTC; CDR3aa: CASSEASSYEQYF
v_gene: TRBV30; abundance: NA; j_gene: TRBJ2-2; d_gene: NA; CDR3nt: TGTGCCTGGGCAACACAGGGTACCGGGGAGCTGTTTTTT; CDR3aa: CAWATQGTGELFF
v_gene: TRBV11-2; abundance: NA; j_gene: TRBJ1-3; d_gene: NA; CDR3nt: TGTGCCAGCAGCTTAGACCCAAGAAACACCATATATTTT; CDR3aa: CASSLDPRNTIYF
v_gene: TRBV9; abundance: few; j_gene: TRBJ1-1; d_gene: NA; CDR3nt: TGTGCCAGCAGCGTACGGGGGAGTGAAGCTTTCTTT; CDR3aa: CASSVRGSEAFF
v_gene: TRBV5-1; abundance: NA; j_gene: TRBJ2-3; d_gene: TRBD2; CDR3nt: TGCGCCAGCAGCTCAGAGACTAGCGGGAGGACGCAGTATTTT; CDR3aa: CASSSETSGRTQYF
v_gene: TRBV19; abundance: NA; j_gene: TRBJ2-2; d_gene: TRBD2; CDR3nt: TGTGCCAGTAGTCGACTAGCGGGAAACACCGGGGAGCTGTTTTTT; CDR3aa: CASSRLAGNTGELFF
v_gene: TRBV5-1; abundance: NA; j_gene: TRBJ1-1; d_gene: NA; CDR3nt: TGCGCCAGCAGCTCCACGACTGACAGATCTTACACTGAAGCTTTCTTT; CDR3aa: CASSSTTDRSYTEAFF
v_gene: TRBV9; abundance: NA; j_gene: TRBJ1-1; d_gene: NA; CDR3nt: TGTGCCAGCAGCGTAGGAGATAACACTGAAGCTTTCTTT; CDR3aa: CASSVGDNTEAFF
v_gene: TRBV5-1; abundance: NA; j_gene: TRBJ1-4; d_gene: TRBD1; CDR3nt: TGCGCCAGCAGGCGGGACAGGGGGCTCTGGAGTGCTGAAAAACTGTTTTTT; CDR3aa: CASRRDRGLWSAEKLFF
v_gene: TRBV10-3; abundance: once; j_gene: TRBJ1-1; d_gene: NA; CDR3nt: TGTGCCATCGGGGGGTACACTGAAGCTTTCTTT; CDR3aa: CAIGGYTEAFF
v_gene: TRBV9; abundance: many; j_gene: TRBJ1-1; d_gene: NA; CDR3nt: TGTGCCAGCAGCCCAACGACAGCCAACACTGAAGCTTTCTTT; CDR3aa: CASSPTTANTEAFF
v_gene: TRBV5-1; abundance: NA; j_gene: TRBJ1-2; d_gene: TRBD1; CDR3nt: TGCGCCAGCACGAGACAGGGGGCGTATGGCTACACCTTC; CDR3aa: CASTRQGAYGYTF
v_gene: TRBV2; abundance: many; j_gene: TRBJ2-7; d_gene: TRBD1; CDR3nt: TGTGCCAGCAGTGAAGCGCTTCCCTTTTGGACAGGGGGCTGGGAGCAGTACTTC; CDR3aa: CASSEALPFWTGGWEQYF
v_gene: TRBV2; abundance: NA; j_gene: TRBJ1-1; d_gene: NA; CDR3nt: TGTGCCAGCAGTGGCCAGGAGAACACTGAAGCTTTCTTT; CDR3aa: CASSGQENTEAFF
v_gene: TRBV11-3; abundance: NA; j_gene: TRBJ2-7; d_gene: TRBD1; CDR3nt: TGTGCCAGCAGCTTCCGGACAGGCCTCTCCTACGAGCAGTACTTC; CDR3aa: CASSFRTGLSYEQYF
v_gene: TRBV5-1; abundance: NA; j_gene: TRBJ2-3; d_gene: NA; CDR3nt: TGCGCCAGCAGCTTGGGGCGGGGTGCAGATACGCAGTATTTT; CDR3aa: CASSLGRGADTQYF
v_gene: TRBV11-3; abundance: NA; j_gene: TRBJ2-1; d_gene: NA; CDR3nt: TGTGCCAGCAGCCGGGAGAACATCTACAATGAGCAGTTCTTC; CDR3aa: CASSRENIYNEQFF
v_gene: TRBV15; abundance: once; j_gene: TRBJ2-2; d_gene: NA; CDR3nt: TGTGCCACAAGACATTCCGCGAACACCGGGGAGCTGTTTTTT; CDR3aa: CATRHSANTGELFF
v_gene: TRBV2; abundance: NA; j_gene: TRBJ2-1; d_gene: TRBD2; CDR3nt: TGTGCCAGCAGCTTTTTAACTAGCGGGAGTAATGAGCAGTTCTTC; CDR3aa: CASSFLTSGSNEQFF
v_gene: TRBV19; abundance: NA; j_gene: TRBJ2-2; d_gene: NA; CDR3nt: TGTGCCAGTAGTATGGGGGAGGACACCGGGGAGCTGTTTTTT; CDR3aa: CASSMGEDTGELFF
v_gene: TRBV4-1; abundance: few; j_gene: TRBJ2-7; d_gene: NA; CDR3nt: TGCGCCAGCAGCCAAGATCCCCACCTCCCGGTCTTC; CDR3aa: CASSQDPHLPVF
v_gene: TRBV28; abundance: once; j_gene: TRBJ2-7; d_gene: TRBD1; CDR3nt: TGTGCCAGCAGAGGGACAGGGCCCTACGAGCAGTACTTC; CDR3aa: CASRGTGPYEQYF
v_gene: TRBV10-3; abundance: NA; j_gene: TRBJ2-4; d_gene: TRBD2; CDR3nt: TGTGCCACCCGAACTAGCGGGAGTGGGGACAAAAACATTCAGTACTTC; CDR3aa: CATRTSGSGDKNIQYF
v_gene: TRBV10-2; abundance: NA; j_gene: TRBJ2-1; d_gene: TRBD2; CDR3nt: TGCGCCAGCAGTGAGTTGAGCGGGGGGGAGTTCTTC; CDR3aa: CASSELSGGEFF
v_gene: TRBV30; abundance: NA; j_gene: TRBJ2-3; d_gene: NA; CDR3nt: TGTGCCTGGAGTAATGGCGCCAGGAGCACAGATACGCAGTATTTT; CDR3aa: CAWSNGARSTDTQYF
v_gene: TRBV5-1; abundance: once; j_gene: TRBJ2-1; d_gene: TRBD2; CDR3nt: TGCGCCAGCAGCCTGGCCTTGGGGGGAGGGACCTACAATGAGCAGTTCTTC; CDR3aa: CASSLALGGGTYNEQFF